This T cell receptor beta chain was recovered during a study of T cells in Graves' hyperthyroidism and ophthalmopathy. The overall study: At initial diagnosis, before any treatment had begun, peripheral blood was obtained. General observations from the study: Most clonotypes that expanded in the thyroid above 0.001 also showed up in blood.

It was considered stable Graves' hyperthyroidism when ophthalmopathy did not progress within 18 months. What was amplified from RNA transcripts were TCR beta CDR3 regions. The HTBI primer set served for first-round RT-PCR of the TCR CDR3. TCRdb passed the multiplex PCR reads through MiXCR, listing each CDR3 protein once. The repertoire holds roughly 170,000 distinct CDR3 sequences, with 15% to 20% as singletons. This clonotype was counted only a few times. The antigen is unknown. From germline, CDR1 is SGHRS and CDR2 YFSETQ. The V end was cut by 1 base, the J end by 0 bases, with 11 bases between. This CDR3 is built from 16 residues.

The sequenced material came from blood. This receptor was taken from a woman aged 45 to 65 with Graves' hyperthyroidism. This chain links TRBV5-1 with TRBJ1-3; D gene unclear. CDR3 sequence reads: CASSLLQPDSGNTIYF. In DNA, the CDR3 is TGCGCCAGCAGCTTGCTCCAGCCCGACTCTGGAAACACCATATATTTT.